The rows below give T cell receptor beta chains drawn from one sample of a study of cytomegalovirus exposure and HLA in healthy donors. Assay: immunoSEQ multiplex PCR; the TCRdb copy retains only in-frame clones and omits some. The sample yields 150,000 to 200,000 clones, 70% to 85% seen once. The sequencing sample was made of PBMCs. These receptors were taken from a woman aged 25 to 45 in good health and CMV-seropositive. Each CDR3 is given with its conserved first and last residue. A D gene is named only where the DNA matches it firmly.

V,D,CDR3
TRBV4-3,-,CASSQDTGEQFF
TRBV4-3,-,CASSQAKYGITAQYF
TRBV11-2,TRBD1,CASSLGTGRNYGYTF
TRBV7-6,-,CASSFFHGESTGYTF
TRBV27,TRBD2,CASSLSGLAGGSTDTQYF
TRBV4-3,-,CASSQGAPGYGYTF
TRBV18,TRBD2,CASSPRGSGGQETQYF
TRBV11-2,TRBD1,CASSGWDSRAGAFF
TRBV5-6,-,CASSYGLPDYNEKLFF
TRBV13,TRBD1,CASSQGQGVTEAFF